This T cell receptor (beta chain) was recorded in a study of blood T cell repertoires in COVID-19. Study-level information: Sites across the United States, Italy and Spain contributed samples from acute and convalescent COVID-19.

Libraries were prepared by immunoSEQ multiplex PCR; TCRdb keeps only in-frame clonotypes and omits some of them. The table records 300,000 to 400,000 clones, 90% of them present only once. V dropped 4 bases and J dropped 4; count of bases not matched to a gene: 9. The CDR3 extends over 16 amino acids. CDR1 is LGHDT and CDR2 is YNNKEL in the germline V gene (reference sequence). This TCR was sampled from a woman in her thirties who had been exposed to COVID-19. This chain uses TRBV3-1 (or the pseudogene TRBV3-2) with TRBJ2-5, with 10 positions matching TRBD2. The source material was PBMCs or T cells enriched from blood (not recorded which). In DNA form, the CDR3 reads TGTGCCAGCAGCCTGGTAAAGCGGGGGGGCGTAGAGACCCAGTACTTC. Translation: CASSLVKRGGVETQYF.